The rows below give T cell receptor beta chains drawn from one sample of a study of blood T cell repertoires in COVID-19. The data were produced by immunoSEQ multiplex PCR, yet TCRdb's version contains in-frame clones alone and is incomplete. The repertoire holds under 200,000 clones, with approximately 83% as singletons. Sequenced sample: peripheral blood. Source of these receptors: a human donor in a cohort sampled during active COVID-19. Each CDR3 is given with its conserved first and last residue. The D gene is left open where the match is weak. A row's size may be missing; if present it is once, few, many or a size class.

v_gene	d_gene	abundance	j_gene	CDR3nt	CDR3aa
TRBV7-3	-	-	TRBJ2-3	TGTGCCAGCAGCCCCCGACAGCGCACAGATACGCAGTATTTT	CASSPRQRTDTQYF
TRBV6-5	-	-	TRBJ1-4	TGTGCCAGCACCCCCGTCAGGGGTAATGAAAAACTGTTTTTT	CASTPVRGNEKLFF
TRBV28	TRBD2	few	TRBJ2-3	TGTGCCAGCACCCGACTAGCGGGAGTGTCAGATACGCAGTATTTT	CASTRLAGVSDTQYF
TRBV2	TRBD2	-	TRBJ2-7	TGTGCCAGCTCCTGGGAGCTAGCGGGGGGTTACGAGCAGTACTTC	CASSWELAGGYEQYF
TRBV5-1	TRBD1	-	TRBJ1-2	TGCGCCAGCAGCGGCGGGACAGGGGACTATGGCTACACCTTC	CASSGGTGDYGYTF
TRBV7-2	-	-	TRBJ1-3	TGTGCCAGCAGCTTGATGGACAGAGGAAACACCATATATTTT	CASSLMDRGNTIYF
TRBV18	-	few	TRBJ2-2	TGTGCCAGCTCTGACAGCCTCACCGGGGAGCTGTTTTTT	CASSDSLTGELFF
TRBV30	-	-	TRBJ2-5	TGTGCCTGGAGTGCCCGTAGTCGGGGTGGGGAGACCCAGTACTTC	CAWSARSRGGETQYF
TRBV27	TRBD1	-	TRBJ2-7	TGTGCCAGCAGTTCGACAGGGAACGAGCAGTACTTC	CASSSTGNEQYF
TRBV27	TRBD2	-	TRBJ2-7	TGTGCCAGCAGCGGATCTAGCGGGAGATACGAGCAGTACTTC	CASSGSSGRYEQYF
TRBV4-3	-	-	TRBJ2-1	TGCGCCAGCAGCCATGGCCAGGTCGGCTCCTACAATGAGCAGTTCTTC	CASSHGQVGSYNEQFF
TRBV28	-	-	TRBJ1-2	TGTGCCAGCAGTACTCCCCCACTAGGGGAGGCCTATGGCTACACCTTC	CASSTPPLGEAYGYTF
TRBV2	-	-	TRBJ1-2	TGTGCCAGCAGTGTGGAACAGAACTATGGCTACACCTTC	CASSVEQNYGYTF
TRBV24-1	-	-	TRBJ2-5	TGTGCCACCAGTGATTCGTCCGGGGAGACCCAGTACTTC	CATSDSSGETQYF
TRBV27	TRBD1	-	TRBJ1-2	TGTGCCAGCAGTTTACGGGGACAGGGTACCTATGGCTACACCTTC	CASSLRGQGTYGYTF
TRBV7-8	-	-	TRBJ2-3	TGTGCCAGCAGCCTTATAGACTTAGCTTTAACAGATACGCAGTATTTT	CASSLIDLALTDTQYF
TRBV6-6	-	-	TRBJ1-2	TGTGCCAGCAGACAGGTCAACTTCTATGGCTACACCTTC	CASRQVNFYGYTF
TRBV9	-	-	TRBJ1-1	TGTGCCAGCAGCGTAGTAGGGGGGAACACTGAAGCTTTCTTT	CASSVVGGNTEAFF
TRBV28	TRBD1	few	TRBJ1-5	TGTGCCGGACAGACAGGGAATAGCAATCAGCCCCAGCATTTT	CAGQTGNSNQPQHF
TRBV29-1	TRBD2	-	TRBJ2-7	TGCAGCGTCGTGACTAGCGGGAGTTCCTACGAGCAGTACTTC	CSVVTSGSSYEQYF
TRBV15	TRBD1	-	TRBJ1-6	TGTGCCACCAGCAGAGGGGGGACAGGTAATTCACCCCTCCACTTT	CATSRGGTGNSPLHF
TRBV7-2	-	once	TRBJ1-5	TGTGCCAGCAGCTTAGGCAGAAATCAGCCCCAGCATTTT	CASSLGRNQPQHF
TRBV6-2/TRBV6-3	-	-	TRBJ2-7	TGTGCCAGCAGTTACCCCAGGGCCGCTGGGATCTACGAGCAGTACTTC	CASSYPRAAGIYEQYF
TRBV5-1	TRBD2	-	TRBJ2-7	TGCGCCAGCAGCTTGGACCTTAGCGGGTCGGGAGAGCAGTACTTC	CASSLDLSGSGEQYF
TRBV5-1	TRBD1	-	TRBJ1-1	TGCGCCAGCAGTTCCGGGACAGGGGGCGTTTTGACTGAAGCTTTCTTT	CASSSGTGGVLTEAFF
TRBV6-5	TRBD1	-	TRBJ2-7	TGTGCCAGCAGTCCCCCGGGACAGGGAGGGTCCGAGCAGTACTTC	CASSPPGQGGSEQYF
TRBV7-9	-	once	TRBJ1-2	TGTGCCAGCAGCTTGAAGTCAGGGCCAGATGATGGCTACACCTTC	CASSLKSGPDDGYTF
TRBV7-3	-	few	TRBJ2-1	TGTGCCAGCAGCTTAGGGGCCGCCAACAATGAGCAGTTCTTC	CASSLGAANNEQFF
TRBV11-3	TRBD2	-	TRBJ2-2	TGTGCCAGCAGCTTAGGGCTAGCGGGAGGGTACGCGAACACCGGGGAGCTGTTTTTT	CASSLGLAGGYANTGELFF
TRBV11-3	-	-	TRBJ1-1	TGTGCCAGCAGCCGGGAGAACACTGAAGCTTTCTTT	CASSRENTEAFF
TRBV3-1/TRBV3-2	TRBD2	-	TRBJ2-5	TGTGCCAGCTGCCTGCTGGGAGGGCCAAAAGTGGAAGAGACCCAGTACTTC	CASCLLGGPKVEETQYF
TRBV7-2	TRBD1	-	TRBJ1-5	TGTGCCAGCAGCTTCACAGGGGGCAACAATCAGCCCCAGCATTTT	CASSFTGGNNQPQHF
TRBV6-5	TRBD2	once	TRBJ2-3	TGTGCCAGCAGGGACGGGACTAGCGGGGCACATGGGTATTTT	CASRDGTSGAHGYF
TRBV28	TRBD1	-	TRBJ1-1	TGTGCCAGCAGCAGGGACAGGCCGAACACTGAAGCTTTCTTT	CASSRDRPNTEAFF
TRBV7-2	TRBD1	many	TRBJ1-2	TGTGCCAGCAGCCGGGACAGGGATAATGGCTACACCTTC	CASSRDRDNGYTF
TRBV10-3	TRBD1	once	TRBJ1-1	TGTGCCATCAGTGAGACACCGGGACAGGGTGAAGCTTTCTTT	CAISETPGQGEAFF
TRBV11-1	TRBD1	-	TRBJ2-3	TGTGCCAGCAGTCCCGGGACAGGGGACACAGATACGCAGTATTTT	CASSPGTGDTDTQYF
TRBV6-2/TRBV6-3	TRBD2	-	TRBJ2-3	TGTGCCAGCAGTTACGCGACTAGCGGGGGAACCCCTACAGATACGCAGTATTTT	CASSYATSGGTPTDTQYF
TRBV7-2	-	-	TRBJ1-4	TGTGCCAGCAGCTTAGGGGCAGGGGCGCGAAAACTGTTTTTT	CASSLGAGARKLFF
TRBV9	TRBD2	-	TRBJ2-7	TGTGCCAGCAGCGTCTCTAGCGGGGGGGGCCCAACCTACGAGCAGTACTTC	CASSVSSGGGPTYEQYF
TRBV4-3	TRBD2	once	TRBJ2-5	TGCGCCAGCAGCCAAGGACTAGCGGGGGAAGAGACCCAGTACTTC	CASSQGLAGEETQYF
TRBV28	-	-	TRBJ2-4	TGTGCCAGCAGTACTCATTTAGCAGGGGCGTACTTC	CASSTHLAGAYF
TRBV28	-	-	TRBJ2-2	TGTGCCAGCAGCCCCCTCCAGGGTTCCACCGGGGAGCTGTTTTTT	CASSPLQGSTGELFF
TRBV6-2/TRBV6-3	TRBD2	-	TRBJ2-7	TGTGCCAGCAGTGTCCGACTAGCGGGAGGGAACGAGCAGTACTTC	CASSVRLAGGNEQYF
TRBV24-1	-	-	TRBJ1-2	TGTGCCACCAGTGATTTAGGAGGGAATGGCTACACCTTC	CATSDLGGNGYTF
TRBV4-3	TRBD2	-	TRBJ2-2	TGCGCCAGCAGCCAAGATGCGGGAGGGCCAACCGGGGAGCTGTTTTTT	CASSQDAGGPTGELFF
TRBV7-2	-	-	TRBJ2-3	TGTGCCAGCAGCTTACCCACTTGGGGGGGGGCCTCGGATACGCAGTATTTT	CASSLPTWGGASDTQYF
TRBV10-1	TRBD1	-	TRBJ1-1	TGCGCCAGCAGGGGCTCAGGGGGAACTGAAGCTTTCTTT	CASRGSGGTEAFF
TRBV10-2	-	-	TRBJ1-5	TGCGCCAGCAGGCCCCCGGGCAATCAGCCCCAGCATTTT	CASRPPGNQPQHF
TRBV2	TRBD2	-	TRBJ2-7	TGTGCCAGCAGTGAAAAATCCTCTCCTAGCGGGAGAGTCAACGAGCAGTACTTC	CASSEKSSPSGRVNEQYF